This passage covers 18 T cell receptor beta chains from one sample sequenced in a study of cytomegalovirus exposure and HLA in healthy donors. PCR employed 60 Vbeta and 13 Jbeta primers. Method: immunoSEQ multiplex PCR; TCRdb's copy keeps in-frame clones and lacks some. The sample consists of roughly 110,000 clones, approximately 80% of them appearing once. What was sequenced was PBMCs. Source of these receptors: a man aged 35 to 55 in good health and CMV-seropositive.

The chain uses TRBV19 and TRBJ2-3, with D maybe TRBD2 (6 bases). Germline V gives CDR1 LNHDA, CDR2 SQIVND (reference sequence). Trimming took off 0 bases at V and 0 bases at J, with 10 bases between the two ends. The CDR3 is 16 residues long. The CDR3 coding sequence is TGTGCCAGTAGTATAGACAGGCGGGGCAGCACAGATACGCAGTATTTT. Translating it yields CASSIDRRGSTDTQYF. The entire variable domain, with the rest obtained from reference TRBV19 and TRBJ2-3, is as follows: DGGITQSPKYLFRKEGQNVTLSCEQNLNHDAMYWYRQDPGQGLRLIYYSQIVNDFQKGDIAEGYSVSREKKESFPLTVTSAQKNPTAFYLCASSIDRRGSTDTQYFGPGTRLTVL.

V usage is TRBV10-3 and J usage is TRBJ2-3, with D perhaps TRBD1 (6 bases). The CDR3 extends over 16 amino acids. Germline-derived CDR1 and CDR2 are ENHRY and SYGVKD. V lost 4 bases and J lost 0, with 14 bases in between. CDR3 amino acids: CAISGAGTTSTDTQYF. The CDR3, as DNA: TGTGCCATCAGTGGGGCCGGGACAACGAGCACAGATACGCAGTATTTT.

V gene TRBV7-2 combines with J gene TRBJ2-5, with 8 positions matching TRBD1. This CDR3 region has 14 residues. Germline V CDR1 and CDR2: SGHTA, FQGNSA. The trim removed 4 bases at V and 6 bases at J, leaving 7 bases unmatched. The CDR3 is CASSSWTGIQTQYF. CDR3 sequence (DNA): TGTGCCAGCAGCTCGTGGACAGGGATTCAGACCCAGTACTTC.

The rearrangement uses TRBV28 and TRBJ2-7; 9 bases agree with TRBD1. Germline CDR1 and CDR2: MDHEN and SYDVKM. This CDR3 contains 14 residues. V dropped 3 bases and J dropped 5; count of bases not matched to a gene: 5. The CDR3 DNA follows: TGTGCCAGCAGTTTGACAGGGGGATGGAACGAGCAGTACTTC. Residues: CASSLTGGWNEQYF.

In this sample, this clone turned up a few times. The V and J genes are TRBV5-1 and TRBJ2-1, with TRBD1 identical over 10 bases. With V trimmed by 3 bases and J by 8 bases, 11 bases remained unmatched. The CDR3 contains 16 residues. The germline gives CDR1 SGHRS, CDR2 YFSETQ. This CDR3 reads CASSSPPDRGIDEQFF. CDR3 DNA: TGCGCCAGCAGCTCCCCACCGGACAGGGGGATCGATGAGCAGTTCTTC.

The V gene is TRBV10-3, the J gene TRBJ2-3; 9 positions match TRBD2. The CDR3 length is 16 residues. J lost 2 bases, V lost 2 bases, and 5 bases had no gene match. Germline V gene data show CDR1 as ENHRY and CDR2 as SYGVKD. The CDR3 bases are TGTGCCATCAGTGAGCTGACTAGCGGAACCACAGATACGCAGTATTTT. This translates into CAISELTSGTTDTQYF.

V is TRBV18 and J is TRBJ1-1, with 8 bases identical to TRBD1. Germline assignment: CDR1 KGHSH and CDR2 LQKENI. The CDR3 sequence is 15 residues long. The J segment lost 0 bases and the V segment lost 5 bases, leaving 5 bases of the junction unmatched. Here the CDR3 reads CASSTTGGMNTEAFF. The DNA for the CDR3 is TGTGCCAGCTCAACAACAGGGGGGATGAACACTGAAGCTTTCTTT. Drawing the rest from reference TRBV18 and TRBJ1-1, the complete variable domain is NAGVMQNPRHLVRRRGQEARLRCSPMKGHSHVYWYRQLPEEGLKFMVYLQKENIIDESGMPKERFSAEFPKEGPSILRIQQVVRGDSAAYFCASSTTGGMNTEAFFGQGTRLTVV.

This clone was counted only a few times. V usage is TRBV11-2 and J usage is TRBJ2-5; 7 nucleotides agree with TRBD2. The germline V gene encodes CDR1 SGHAT and CDR2 FQNNGV. This CDR3 contains 14 residues. V gave up 5 bases and J gave up 3 bases; unmatched junction bases: 6. The CDR3 spells CASSPSGAKETQYF. CDR3 nucleotides: TGTGCCAGCAGCCCGAGCGGGGCCAAAGAGACCCAGTACTTC.

This clone was picked up a small number of times. Mismatch with germline at one junction end may stem from a read error. The chain is built from TRBV7-9 and TRBJ2-7; TRBD2 aligns across 15 bases. Germline CDR1 reads SEHNR; CDR2 reads FQNEAQ (reference sequence). The CDR3 is 16 amino acids. CDR3 sequence (DNA): TGTTCCAGCCTGGGAGGGACTAGCGGGGGGACCTACGAGCAGTACTTC. It encodes CSSLGGTSGGTYEQYF. Together with reference TRBV7-9 and TRBJ2-7, the CDR3 gives the full variable domain: DTGVSQNPRHKITKRGQNVTFRCDPISEHNRLYWYRQTLGQGPEFLTYFQNEAQLEKSRLLSDRFSAERPKGSFSTLEIQRTEQGDSAMYLCSSLGGTSGGTYEQYFGPGTRLTVT.

V usage is TRBV18 and J usage is TRBJ1-1; D is possibly TRBD1 (6 bases). The germline V gene encodes CDR1 KGHSH and CDR2 LQKENI. Trimming removed 2 bases from V and 1 base from J, with 14 bases in between. The CDR3 extends over 16 amino acids. In nucleotides, the CDR3 is TGTGCCAGCTCACCAGGCCTCGGACAGCAGAACACTGAAGCTTTCTTT. Its protein product is CASSPGLGQQNTEAFF.

The chain employs TRBV2 and TRBJ2-7; 12 bases map to TRBD2. CDR3 size: 17 residues. CDR1 and CDR2 from the germline V gene are SNHLY and FYNNEI. Unmatched junction bases numbered 9, after V lost 6 bases and J lost 0 bases. The CDR3 DNA reads as TGTGCCAGCAGGGCCCGACTAGCGGGGGTTGTCTCCTACGAGCAGTACTTC. It specifies CASRARLAGVVSYEQYF.

The rearrangement links TRBV5-1 to TRBJ1-2, with 7 bases fitting TRBD1. CDR3 length: 18 residues. V dropped 1 base and J dropped 2; count of bases not matched to a gene: 14. Per germline, CDR1 SGHRS and CDR2 YFSETQ. Here the CDR3 DNA reads TGCGCCAGCAGCTTGAGGCCCGGGTCCCGGGACAGCAACTATGGCTACACCTTC. Amino acid sequence: CASSLRPGSRDSNYGYTF.

This sequence joins TRBV19 and TRBJ2-1; 9 bases agree with TRBD1. CDR1 is LNHDA and CDR2 is SQIVND in the germline V gene (reference sequence). This CDR3 comprises 17 residues. Trimming took 0 bases from V and 3 from J; bases not matched to a gene: 6. DNA of the CDR3: TGTGCCAGTAGTATAGATTCCGGGACAGGGATCTACAATGAGCAGTTCTTC. This encodes CASSIDSGTGIYNEQFF.

The rearrangement joins TRBV19 to TRBJ2-7; 7 bases line up with TRBD1. Trimming took 8 bases from V and 6 from J; bases not matched to a gene: 10. Germline CDR1 LNHDA, CDR2 SQIVND (reference sequence). This CDR3 comprises 13 residues. The CDR3 DNA reads as TGTGCCAGTGCAACGGGACAGATGAGCGAGCAGTACTTC. Amino acids: CASATGQMSEQYF.

This sequence joins TRBV7-3 and TRBJ2-3; 8 bases line up with TRBD2. Germline-derived CDR1 and CDR2 are SGHTA and FQGTGA. The CDR3 length is 14 residues. Trimming cost V 4 bases and J 5 bases; bases outside gene matches: 5. CDR3 sequence: CASSSRGVKDTQYF. The CDR3 bases are TGTGCCAGCAGCTCGCGGGGGGTGAAAGATACGCAGTATTTT.

V is TRBV19 and J is TRBJ1-1, with D tentatively TRBD1 (5 bases). The CDR3 runs to 15 residues. V was cut by 7 bases and J by 1 base, with 16 bases left in between. The germline CDR1 and CDR2 sequences are LNHDA and SQIVND (reference sequence). This CDR3 reads CASKGNRDGNTEAFF. In DNA, the CDR3 is TGTGCCAGTAAGGGGAATCGAGACGGGAACACTGAAGCTTTCTTT.

This clone was counted a few times. The rearrangement uses TRBV7-2 and TRBJ1-5; the match to TRBD1 covers 10 bases. Trimming took 1 base from V and 6 from J; bases not matched to a gene: 3. CDR3 size: 15 residues. Germline values: CDR1 SGHTA, CDR2 FQGNSA. Here the CDR3 DNA reads TGTGCCAGCAGCTTAGGGACAGGGGGATCTCAGCCCCAGCATTTT. The encoded protein is CASSLGTGGSQPQHF.

Points on this clone: A far larger clone is just one base off, so this is likely a read error. This chain joins TRBV7-9 and TRBJ2-3; tentative D call: TRBD1 (5 bases). CDR1 and CDR2 (germline): SEHNR, FQNEAQ (reference sequence). The CDR3 covers 17 residues. The CDR3 spells CSSSLYGIGRRADTQYF. Written as DNA, the CDR3 is TGTTCCAGCAGCTTATATGGAATCGGACGCAGGGCAGATACGCAGTATTTT. Looking up the rest from reference TRBV7-9 and TRBJ2-3 gives the full variable domain: DTGVSQNPRHKITKRGQNVTFRCDPISEHNRLYWYRQTLGQGPEFLTYFQNEAQLEKSRLLSDRFSAERPKGSFSTLEIQRTEQGDSAMYLCSSSLYGIGRRADTQYFGPGTRLTVL.